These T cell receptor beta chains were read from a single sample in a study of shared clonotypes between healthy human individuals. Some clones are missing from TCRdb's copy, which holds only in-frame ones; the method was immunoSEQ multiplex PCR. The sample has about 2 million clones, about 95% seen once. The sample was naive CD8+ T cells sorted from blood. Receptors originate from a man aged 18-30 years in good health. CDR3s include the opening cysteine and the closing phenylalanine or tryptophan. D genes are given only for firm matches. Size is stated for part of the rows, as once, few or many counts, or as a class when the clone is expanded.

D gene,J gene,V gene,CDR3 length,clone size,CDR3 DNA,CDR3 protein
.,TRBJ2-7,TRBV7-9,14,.,TGTGCCAGCAGAGGGACTTACAACGAGGGAGAGCAGTACTTC,CASRGTYNEGEQYF
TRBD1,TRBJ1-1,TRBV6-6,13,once,TGTGCCAACTCTGCAGGGGGGAACACTGAAGCTTTCTTT,CANSAGGNTEAFF
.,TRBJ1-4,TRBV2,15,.,TGTGCCAGCAGCCTGGGGACAACAACTAATGAAAAACTGTTTTTT,CASSLGTTTNEKLFF
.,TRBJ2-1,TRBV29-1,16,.,TGCAGCGTTCCGGGGGGCCTGCGAAGCTCCTACAATGAGCAGTTCTTC,CSVPGGLRSSYNEQFF
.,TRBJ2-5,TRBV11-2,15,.,TGTGCCAGCAGCTTGACAGGATCGTACCAAGAGACCCAGTACTTC,CASSLTGSYQETQYF
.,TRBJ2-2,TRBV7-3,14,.,TGTGCCAGCAGCTTAAACCCCCACACCGGGGAGCTGTTTTTT,CASSLNPHTGELFF
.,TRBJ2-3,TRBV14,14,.,TGTGCCAGCAGCCAAACAGCCCGCACAGATACGCAGTATTTT,CASSQTARTDTQYF
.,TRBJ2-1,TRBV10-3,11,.,TGTGCCATCAGTGAGATTGATGAGCAGTTCTTC,CAISEIDEQFF
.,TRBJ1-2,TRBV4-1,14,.,TGCGCCAGCAGCCCAAGCGGAGGGGAGGATGGCTACACCTTC,CASSPSGGEDGYTF
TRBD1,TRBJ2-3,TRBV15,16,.,TGTGCCACCAGCAGAGCGACGACAGGGGAGAGGGATACGCAGTATTTT,CATSRATTGERDTQYF
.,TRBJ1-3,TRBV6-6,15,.,TGTGCCAGCAACATTCTTGGGGCAGCTGGAAACACCATATATTTT,CASNILGAAGNTIYF
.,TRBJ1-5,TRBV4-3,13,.,TGCGCCAGCAGCCAAGATGTGGGTCAGCCCCAGCATTTT,CASSQDVGQPQHF
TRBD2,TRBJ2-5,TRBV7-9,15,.,TGTGCCAGCAGCTTATTCGGGGGGGTTCAAGAGACCCAGTACTTC,CASSLFGGVQETQYF
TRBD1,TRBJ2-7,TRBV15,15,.,TGTGCCACCAGAATTTACAGGGGGAGATCCTACGAGCAGTACTTC,CATRIYRGRSYEQYF
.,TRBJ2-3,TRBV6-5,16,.,TGTGCCAGCAGTTATGACAGGAACCCTATCACAGATACGCAGTATTTT,CASSYDRNPITDTQYF
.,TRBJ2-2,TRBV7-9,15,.,TGTGCCAGCAGCTATCGGGACGGTAACACCGGGGAGCTGTTTTTT,CASSYRDGNTGELFF
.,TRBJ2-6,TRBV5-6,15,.,TGTGCCAGCAGCGGTTGGGGCGGAGGGGCCAACGTCCTGACTTTC,CASSGWGGGANVLTF
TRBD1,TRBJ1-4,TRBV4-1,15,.,TGCGCCAGCAGCCAACCGGGACAGGGAATTGAAAAACTGTTTTTT,CASSQPGQGIEKLFF
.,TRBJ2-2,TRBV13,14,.,TGTGCCAGCAGCACTTACACAGGGACCGGGGAGCTGTTTTTT,CASSTYTGTGELFF
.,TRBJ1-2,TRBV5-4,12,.,TGTGCCAGCAGCGGGGCAGGCTATGGCTACACCTTC,CASSGAGYGYTF
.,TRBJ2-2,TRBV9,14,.,TGTGCCAGCAGCGTAGCCTATAGCCCCGGGGAGCTGTTTTTT,CASSVAYSPGELFF
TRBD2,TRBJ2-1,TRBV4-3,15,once,TGCGCCAGCAGCCAAGCTAGCGGGAGCTACAATGAGCAGTTCTTC,CASSQASGSYNEQFF
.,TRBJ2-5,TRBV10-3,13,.,TGTGCCACTAGACCCGTGTACCAAGAGACCCAGTACTTC,CATRPVYQETQYF
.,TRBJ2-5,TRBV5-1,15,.,TGCGCCAGCAGCTTGGAAACAGGGTTTCAAGAGACCCAGTACTTC,CASSLETGFQETQYF
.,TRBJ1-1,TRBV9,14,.,TGTGCCAGCAGCGAGTGGGGCCAGAACACTGAAGCTTTCTTT,CASSEWGQNTEAFF
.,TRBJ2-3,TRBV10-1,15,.,TGCGCCAGCAGTGAGAGGGACGACCACCCAGATACGCAGTATTTT,CASSERDDHPDTQYF
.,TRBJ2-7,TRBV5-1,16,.,TGCGCCAGCAGCTTGATCGAACCCGGGGCGGGCTACGAGCAGTACTTC,CASSLIEPGAGYEQYF
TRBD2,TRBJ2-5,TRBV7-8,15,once,TGTGCCAGCAGCCCCGGGACTAGCGGGGAAGAGACCCAGTACTTC,CASSPGTSGEETQYF
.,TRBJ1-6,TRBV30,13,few,TGTGCCTGTGGGGTAGGAGGAGGTTCACCCCTCCACTTT,CACGVGGGSPLHF
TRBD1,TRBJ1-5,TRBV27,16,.,TGTGCCAGCAGTCCGTCACAGGGGCATAGCAATCAGCCCCAGCATTTT,CASSPSQGHSNQPQHF
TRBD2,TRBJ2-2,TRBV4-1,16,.,TGCGCCAGCAGCCCGGGACTAATCGCGAACACCGGGGAGCTGTTTTTT,CASSPGLIANTGELFF